Each of the 16 T cell receptor beta chains below was sequenced from the same sample in a study of T-cell reconstitution after alpha-beta-depleted transplantation in children. Unique molecular identifiers were built into the TCRbeta library. TCRdb reprocessed the PCR reads with MiXCR, giving one entry per CDR3 protein. Of 300,000 to 350,000 distinct CDR3 sequences listed, around 15% are singletons. This material consisted of PBMCs, mostly from graft donor cells, taken 360 days after TCRalphabeta/CD19-depleted stem cell transplant. Receptors were obtained from a male patient aged 2 to 10 who had a stem cell transplant for acute lymphoblastic leukemia, so the T cells may come from the graft donor.

Ten or more counts support this clonotype. The chain uses TRBV12-3 or TRBV12-4 and TRBJ1-2, with 7 positions matching TRBD1. V lost 5 bases, J lost 4 bases, and 10 bases stayed unmatched. This CDR3 has 15 residues. In DNA form, the CDR3 reads TGTGCCAGCAGTCCGGAGGACAGGCCGACCTATGGCTACACCTTC. The encoded protein is CASSPEDRPTYGYTF.

This clonotype has more than one count but fewer than ten. The CDR3 spells CASSLGWRALLGTEAFF. The CDR3 DNA sequence: TGTGCCAGCAGTTTGGGATGGAGGGCCCTACTTGGAACTGAAGCTTTCTTT. V is TRBV12-3 or TRBV12-4 and J is TRBJ1-1, with D uncertain. Trimming removed 3 bases at V and 5 bases at J, with 22 bases between. The length of the CDR3 is 17 residues.

This clonotype was detected only a few times. The gene calls are TRBV5-1 and TRBJ2-1; TRBD2 agrees at 10 bases. Germline CDR1 SGHRS, CDR2 YFSETQ. This CDR3 contains 17 residues. The ends lost 0 bases at V and 3 bases at J; junction bases unmatched: 6. The CDR3 spells CASSLVWTSGYYNEQFF. As DNA, the CDR3 is TGCGCCAGCAGCTTGGTTTGGACTAGCGGTTACTACAATGAGCAGTTCTTC.

This chain uses TRBV12-3 or TRBV12-4 with TRBJ2-4, with D possibly TRBD1 on 6 matching bases. The CDR3 has 17 residues. Trimming removed 6 bases at V and 9 bases at J, with 27 bases between. CDR3 DNA: TGTGCCAGCAGAACCGAAAACTTGCAGGGGCCGCCCCTCATTCAGTACTTC. Translating gives CASRTENLQGPPLIQYF.

The J gene is TRBJ2-1, the V gene TRBV11-2; 11 bases line up with TRBD2. This CDR3 contains 15 residues. Per the germline V gene, CDR1 is SGHAT and CDR2 is FQNNGV. The J segment lost 9 bases and the V segment lost 4 bases, leaving 8 bases of the junction unmatched. The CDR3 loop reads CASSYIAGGPSEQFF. The CDR3, as DNA: TGTGCCAGCAGCTACATAGCGGGAGGGCCCAGTGAGCAGTTCTTC.

J is TRBJ2-2 and V is TRBV7-8; D may be TRBD1 (6 bases). V was cut by 3 bases and J by 4 bases, with 15 bases left in between. The germline V gene has CDR1 SGHVS and CDR2 FQNEAQ. The CDR3 totals 16 residues. The CDR3, as DNA: TGTGCCAGCAGCTTCTTTACGGGACAATTCACCGGGGAGCTGTTTTTT. Its translation is CASSFFTGQFTGELFF. Supplemented by reference TRBV7-8 and TRBJ2-2, the full variable domain reads GAGVSQSPRYKVAKRGQDVALRCDPISGHVSLFWYQQALGQGPEFLTYFQNEAQLDKSGLPSDRFFAERPEGSVSTLKIQRTQQEDSAVYLCASSFFTGQFTGELFFGEGSRLTVL.

This clonotype was seen repeatedly, ten times or more. The chain joins TRBV5-4 to TRBJ2-3; no clear D gene. With 0 bases removed from V and 4 bases from J, the gap between germline ends came to 6 bases. Germline assignment: CDR1 SGHNT and CDR2 YYREEE (reference sequence). The length of the CDR3 is 13 residues. CDR3 residues: CASSLDIPDTQYF. For the CDR3, the DNA is TGTGCCAGCAGCTTGGATATTCCAGATACGCAGTATTTT.

This clonotype was picked up many times. This chain links TRBV5-1 with TRBJ2-7; D is unclear. Trimming pared 2 bases from V and 2 bases from J, leaving 11 bases between. CDR3 length equals 14 residues. The germline V gene has CDR1 SGHRS and CDR2 YFSETQ. The CDR3 protein is CASSLSGSPYEQYF. CDR3 DNA sequence: TGCGCCAGCAGCTTATCTGGCAGCCCCTACGAGCAGTACTTC.

There are many counts of this clonotype. The V gene is TRBV12-3 or TRBV12-4, the J gene TRBJ2-5, with D perhaps TRBD1 (5 bases). Trimming removed 5 bases at V and 2 bases at J, with 12 bases between. This CDR3 is 14 amino acids long. For the CDR3, the DNA is TGTGCCAGCAGTACCGACAGACCACAAGAGACCCAGTACTTC. Its translation is CASSTDRPQETQYF.

This clonotype was observed at least ten times. This chain links TRBV6-5 with TRBJ1-1; maybe TRBD1 (5 bases). The germline CDR1 and CDR2 sequences are MNHEY and SVGAGI. This CDR3 contains 14 residues. Trimming left V 4 bases short and J 11 bases short, with 20 bases between. The CDR3 DNA is TGTGCCAGCAGTTCCGAACAGGCGAGAAGGGGCGCTTTCTTT. Translating it yields CASSSEQARRGAFF.

The sample holds a few counts of this clonotype. The chain couples TRBV20-1 to TRBJ2-1; D uncertain. V lost 3 bases to trimming and J lost 9 bases, with 24 bases between them. Germline values: CDR1 DFQATT, CDR2 SNEGSKA (reference sequence). This CDR3 comprises 16 residues. CDR3 sequence: CSASLVLGQTPREQFF. For the CDR3, the DNA is TGCAGTGCTAGCCTTGTATTAGGCCAAACCCCGCGTGAGCAGTTCTTC.

The chain joins TRBV29-1 to TRBJ2-1; TRBD2 aligns across 11 bases. V gave up 1 base and J gave up 9 bases; unmatched junction bases: 2. CDR3 length: 13 residues. CDR1 and CDR2 (germline): SQVTM, ANQGSEA. The CDR3 bases are TGCAGCGTTGAAGTTCTAGCGGGAGGTGAGCAGTTCTTC. Encoded protein: CSVEVLAGGEQFF.

There are many counts of this clonotype. The chain employs TRBV28 and TRBJ1-6; weak D call: TRBD1 (5 bases). V lost 4 bases and J 1 base, leaving 11 bases between the germline ends. Germline lookup yields CDR1 MDHEN and CDR2 SYDVKM. CDR3 length: 16 amino acids. The CDR3 here is CASSSGTGSYNSPLHF. The CDR3 DNA sequence: TGTGCCAGCAGTTCCGGGACGGGGTCCTATAATTCACCCCTCCACTTT.

This clonotype occurred a few times. This chain joins TRBV4-1 and TRBJ2-1; D might be TRBD2 (6 bases). The germline V gene encodes CDR1 MGHRA and CDR2 YSYEKL. Deletions cut 3 bases from V and 8 bases from J, with 11 bases between. The length of the CDR3 is 13 residues. CDR3 sequence: CASSHTRRDEQFF. In DNA form, the CDR3 reads TGCGCCAGCAGCCACACTCGGAGGGATGAGCAGTTCTTC.

The sample holds a few counts of this clonotype. The chain combines TRBV5-5 with TRBJ2-5, with 9 nucleotides matching TRBD1. The CDR3 is 14 amino acids. Germline CDR1 and CDR2: SGHKS and YYEKEE (reference sequence). Trimming removed 2 bases from V and 6 bases from J; junction bases left unmatched: 5. The CDR3 region is CASSLSGTGKTQYF. CDR3 in DNA: TGTGCCAGCAGCTTATCCGGGACAGGGAAGACCCAGTACTTC.

This clonotype occurred a few times. This CDR3 is CASSLTGQGSYNEQFF. The CDR3 bases are TGTGCCAGCAGTTTAACGGGACAGGGCTCCTACAATGAGCAGTTCTTC. This sequence joins TRBV28 and TRBJ2-1, with 9 bases aligning to TRBD1. The ends lost 2 bases at V and 0 bases at J; junction bases unmatched: 2. Germline CDR1 reads MDHEN; CDR2 reads SYDVKM. The CDR3 has 16 amino acids.